This record covers a single T cell receptor beta chain. The data were obtained in a study of blood T cell repertoires in COVID-19. In the authors' methods: The authors estimated nucleated cell counts from reference gene primer amplification. The repertoire was sequenced with immunoSEQ multiplex PCR; TCRdb's copy has only in-frame clones and lacks some. The V and J calls and clone size were taken over from that table, and D and trimming were inferred from the DNA. The table records 70,000 to 80,000 clones, 65% to 90% of them present only once. This receptor was identified in an elderly man with acute or convalescent COVID-19. Sample: peripheral blood.

The CDR3: CASSVLADSYEQYF. As DNA, the CDR3 is TGCGCCAGCAGTGTACTAGCGGACTCCTACGAGCAGTACTTC. This rearrangement joins TRBV10-2 to TRBJ2-7, with TRBD2 identical over 8 bases. This CDR3 contains 14 residues. The ends lost 4 bases at V and 0 bases at J; junction bases unmatched: 2. Germline V lookup: CDR1 WSHSY, CDR2 SAAADI.